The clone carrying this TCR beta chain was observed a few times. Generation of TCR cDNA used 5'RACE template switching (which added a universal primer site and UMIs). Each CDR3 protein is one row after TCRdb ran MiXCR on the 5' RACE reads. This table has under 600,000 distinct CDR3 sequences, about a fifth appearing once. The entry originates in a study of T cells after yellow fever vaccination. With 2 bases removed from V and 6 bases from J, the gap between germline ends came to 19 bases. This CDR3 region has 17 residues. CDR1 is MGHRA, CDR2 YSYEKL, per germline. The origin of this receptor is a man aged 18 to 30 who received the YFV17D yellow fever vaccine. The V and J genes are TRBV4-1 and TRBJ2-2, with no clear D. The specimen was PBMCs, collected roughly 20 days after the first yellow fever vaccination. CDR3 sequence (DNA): TGCGCCAGCAGCCAACGGCGAGTATCCCACGTTCCCGGGGAGCTGTTTTTT. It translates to CASSQRRVSHVPGELFF.